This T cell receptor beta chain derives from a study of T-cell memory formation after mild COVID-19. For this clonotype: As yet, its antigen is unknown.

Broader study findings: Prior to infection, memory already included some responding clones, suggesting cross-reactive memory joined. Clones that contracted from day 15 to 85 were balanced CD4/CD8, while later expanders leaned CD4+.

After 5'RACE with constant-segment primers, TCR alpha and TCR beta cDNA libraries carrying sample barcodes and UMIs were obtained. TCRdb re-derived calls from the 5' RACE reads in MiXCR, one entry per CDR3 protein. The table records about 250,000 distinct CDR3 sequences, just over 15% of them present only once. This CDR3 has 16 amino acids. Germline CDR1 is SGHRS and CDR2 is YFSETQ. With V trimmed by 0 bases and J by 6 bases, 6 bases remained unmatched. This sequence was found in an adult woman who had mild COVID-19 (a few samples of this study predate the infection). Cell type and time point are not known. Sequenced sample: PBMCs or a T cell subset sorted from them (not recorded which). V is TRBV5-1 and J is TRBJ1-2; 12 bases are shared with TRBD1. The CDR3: CASSLGGTGGANGYTF. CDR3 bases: TGCGCCAGCAGCTTGGGGGGGACAGGGGGCGCGAATGGCTACACCTTC. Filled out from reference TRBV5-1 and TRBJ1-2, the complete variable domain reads KAGVTQTPRYLIKTRGQQVTLSCSPISGHRSVSWYQQTPGQGLQFLFEYFSETQRNKGNFPGRFSGRQFSNSRSEMNVSTLELGDSALYLCASSLGGTGGANGYTFGSGTRLTVV.